These T cell receptor beta chains were read from a single sample in a study of OX40 agonist ivuxolimab in advanced cancers. Sequencing used immunoSEQ multiplex PCR; TCRdb keeps in-frame clones, though not all of them. The profile shows some 77,000 clones, 80% to 90% of them singletons. Sequenced material: CD4+ or CD8+ T cells sorted from blood, taken in a trial of the OX40 agonist ivuxolimab. The receptors here all came from an adult with an advanced solid tumor such as melanoma, head and neck, liver or kidney cancer. The CDR3 runs from the conserved cysteine through the conserved F or W. Fields, in order: CDR3 protein, CDR3 DNA, clone size, V gene, D gene, J gene. A D gene is named only where the DNA matches it firmly. Where a row states a size, it is once, few, many or the class of an expanded clone; other rows omit it.

CDR3aa: CAWSQVNRGQYF
CDR3nt: TGTGCCTGGAGTCAAGTAAACAGGGGGCAGTACTTC
abundance: -
v_gene: TRBV30
d_gene: TRBD1
j_gene: TRBJ2-7

CDR3aa: CASSVQETQYF
CDR3nt: TGTGCCAGCAGTGTTCAAGAGACCCAGTACTTC
abundance: -
v_gene: TRBV25-1
d_gene: -
j_gene: TRBJ2-5

CDR3aa: CASSLRGTEAFF
CDR3nt: TGTGCCAGCAGTTTACGGGGAACTGAAGCTTTCTTT
abundance: -
v_gene: TRBV28
d_gene: -
j_gene: TRBJ1-1

CDR3aa: CATRSSSNQPQHF
CDR3nt: TGTGCCACCAGGAGTTCTAGCAATCAGCCCCAGCATTTT
abundance: few
v_gene: TRBV28
d_gene: -
j_gene: TRBJ1-5

CDR3aa: CASSRKQGMSTEAFF
CDR3nt: TGTGCCAGCAGCCGTAAACAGGGTATGAGCACTGAAGCTTTCTTT
abundance: -
v_gene: TRBV27
d_gene: -
j_gene: TRBJ1-1

CDR3aa: CASSLAGAKDTQYF
CDR3nt: TGCGCCAGCAGCCTAGCGGGAGCAAAAGATACGCAGTATTTT
abundance: once
v_gene: TRBV4-1
d_gene: TRBD2
j_gene: TRBJ2-3

CDR3aa: CASSLLASGLNEQFF
CDR3nt: TGTGCCAGCAGCTTGTTGGCTAGCGGGTTGAATGAGCAGTTCTTC
abundance: -
v_gene: TRBV5-6
d_gene: TRBD2
j_gene: TRBJ2-1

CDR3aa: CASSLGGFGQDEQYF
CDR3nt: TGTGCCAGCAGCTTAGGTGGTTTTGGCCAAGACGAGCAGTACTTC
abundance: -
v_gene: TRBV11-3
d_gene: -
j_gene: TRBJ2-7

CDR3aa: CAISRTSGGASGELFF
CDR3nt: TGTGCCATCAGCCGGACTAGCGGGGGGGCCAGCGGGGAGCTGTTTTTT
abundance: -
v_gene: TRBV10-3
d_gene: TRBD2
j_gene: TRBJ2-2

CDR3aa: CASSRTSRRDNEQFF
CDR3nt: TGTGCCAGCAGCCGGACTAGCCGGAGGGATAATGAGCAGTTCTTC
abundance: -
v_gene: TRBV6-6
d_gene: TRBD2
j_gene: TRBJ2-1

CDR3aa: CASTTSGTWGDTQYF
CDR3nt: TGTGCCAGCACCACCTCCGGGACCTGGGGGGATACGCAGTATTTT
abundance: -
v_gene: TRBV9
d_gene: -
j_gene: TRBJ2-3

CDR3aa: CASSLPGTSTDTQYF
CDR3nt: TGCGCCAGCAGCTTACCGGGGACTAGCACAGATACGCAGTATTTT
abundance: few
v_gene: TRBV5-1
d_gene: -
j_gene: TRBJ2-3

CDR3aa: CASSLVQRNEQFF
CDR3nt: TGTGCCAGCAGTTTAGTCCAGCGCAATGAGCAGTTCTTC
abundance: -
v_gene: TRBV27
d_gene: -
j_gene: TRBJ2-1

CDR3aa: CASSFPARTGGLFF
CDR3nt: TGTGCCAGCAGTTTTCCAGCCAGGACCGGGGGGCTGTTTTTT
abundance: -
v_gene: TRBV28
d_gene: -
j_gene: TRBJ2-2

CDR3aa: CASRDPGGSESIQYF
CDR3nt: TGTGCCAGCAGAGATCCGGGGGGGAGTGAGAGCATTCAGTACTTC
abundance: -
v_gene: TRBV6-5
d_gene: TRBD2
j_gene: TRBJ2-4

CDR3aa: CASSYLAGVEQYF
CDR3nt: TGTGCCAGCAGCTACCTAGCGGGAGTCGAGCAGTACTTC
abundance: -
v_gene: TRBV11-3
d_gene: TRBD2
j_gene: TRBJ2-7

CDR3aa: CASRVGRTEAFF
CDR3nt: TGTGCCAGCAGGGTAGGGCGCACTGAAGCTTTCTTT
abundance: few
v_gene: TRBV2
d_gene: -
j_gene: TRBJ1-1

CDR3aa: CASSQTVESYEQYF
CDR3nt: TGTGCCAGCAGCCAAACGGTGGAGTCCTACGAGCAGTACTTC
abundance: -
v_gene: TRBV7-8
d_gene: -
j_gene: TRBJ2-7

CDR3aa: CASSIRGQETQYF
CDR3nt: TGTGCCAGCAGTATCCGGGGCCAAGAGACCCAGTACTTC
abundance: -
v_gene: TRBV11-2
d_gene: -
j_gene: TRBJ2-5

CDR3aa: CSVVPNKGTEAFF
CDR3nt: TGCAGCGTTGTCCCCAACAAGGGCACTGAAGCTTTCTTT
abundance: -
v_gene: TRBV29-1
d_gene: -
j_gene: TRBJ1-1

CDR3aa: CASSQGDSARNQPQHF
CDR3nt: TGTGCCAGCAGCCAAGGCGACTCTGCCCGAAATCAGCCCCAGCATTTT
abundance: -
v_gene: TRBV4-2
d_gene: -
j_gene: TRBJ1-5

CDR3aa: CASSISDRAAYEQYF
CDR3nt: TGTGCCAGCAGCATATCCGACAGGGCCGCCTACGAGCAGTACTTC
abundance: -
v_gene: TRBV5-4
d_gene: TRBD1
j_gene: TRBJ2-7

CDR3aa: CASSLVGQRLGTDTEAFF
CDR3nt: TGTGCCAGCAGCTTAGTAGGGCAGAGGCTGGGTACGGACACTGAAGCTTTCTTT
abundance: -
v_gene: TRBV13
d_gene: -
j_gene: TRBJ1-1

CDR3aa: CASSLAASIDTQYF
CDR3nt: TGTGCCAGCAGCTTAGCAGCTAGTATAGATACGCAGTATTTT
abundance: -
v_gene: TRBV7-8
d_gene: -
j_gene: TRBJ2-3

CDR3aa: CASSPPSLQLNTEAFF
CDR3nt: TGTGCCAGCTCACCACCGTCTCTACAGTTGAACACTGAAGCTTTCTTT
abundance: -
v_gene: TRBV18
d_gene: -
j_gene: TRBJ1-1

CDR3aa: CASSVGGQLLDNEQFF
CDR3nt: TGTGCCAGCAGCGTAGGTGGCCAACTCCTCGACAATGAGCAGTTCTTC
abundance: -
v_gene: TRBV9
d_gene: -
j_gene: TRBJ2-1

CDR3aa: CATSGGKATDTQYF
CDR3nt: TGCGCCACCTCTGGGGGCAAGGCCACAGATACGCAGTATTTT
abundance: -
v_gene: TRBV5-1
d_gene: -
j_gene: TRBJ2-3

CDR3aa: CASSEFNSNQPQHF
CDR3nt: TGTGCCAGCAGTGAATTTAATAGCAATCAGCCCCAGCATTTT
abundance: -
v_gene: TRBV2
d_gene: -
j_gene: TRBJ1-5

CDR3aa: CASNPCRGTVSYEQYF
CDR3nt: TGTGCTAGCAACCCCTGTAGAGGGACGGTCTCCTACGAGCAGTACTTC
abundance: -
v_gene: TRBV7-7
d_gene: -
j_gene: TRBJ2-7

CDR3aa: CAWSVGSHEQYF
CDR3nt: TGTGCCTGGAGTGTAGGCAGCCACGAGCAGTACTTC
abundance: -
v_gene: TRBV30
d_gene: -
j_gene: TRBJ2-7

CDR3aa: CASSLPGTSGGVLADTQYF
CDR3nt: TGTGCCAGCAGCTTACCCGGGACTAGCGGGGGTGTGTTGGCAGATACGCAGTATTTT
abundance: -
v_gene: TRBV7-9
d_gene: TRBD2
j_gene: TRBJ2-3

CDR3aa: CASSLGVSEQYF
CDR3nt: TGTGCCAGCAGCTTGGGTGTCAGCGAGCAGTACTTC
abundance: -
v_gene: TRBV5-5
d_gene: -
j_gene: TRBJ2-7

CDR3aa: CASGVWGVPGELFF
CDR3nt: TGTGCCAGCGGAGTGTGGGGGGTCCCCGGGGAGCTGTTTTTT
abundance: -
v_gene: TRBV6-1
d_gene: -
j_gene: TRBJ2-2

CDR3aa: CASRIQTNEQFF
CDR3nt: TGTGCCAGCAGAATACAGACGAATGAGCAGTTCTTC
abundance: -
v_gene: TRBV28
d_gene: -
j_gene: TRBJ2-1

CDR3aa: CASSPLGDDEQYF
CDR3nt: TGTGCCAGCAGTCCACTTGGGGACGACGAGCAGTACTTC
abundance: -
v_gene: TRBV28
d_gene: -
j_gene: TRBJ2-7

CDR3aa: CAISESLGPSSGANVLTF
CDR3nt: TGTGCCATCAGTGAGTCCTTAGGGCCGAGCTCTGGGGCCAACGTCCTGACTTTC
abundance: -
v_gene: TRBV10-3
d_gene: -
j_gene: TRBJ2-6

CDR3aa: CASSLAAGGNGGYTF
CDR3nt: TGTGCCAGCAGCTTAGCGGCAGGGGGGAATGGAGGCTACACCTTC
abundance: -
v_gene: TRBV7-3
d_gene: TRBD1
j_gene: TRBJ1-2

CDR3aa: CASSFPRHGTGEVNTEAFF
CDR3nt: TGTGCCAGCAGCTTTCCCCGCCACGGGACAGGGGAAGTGAACACTGAAGCTTTCTTT
abundance: -
v_gene: TRBV5-4
d_gene: TRBD1
j_gene: TRBJ1-1

CDR3aa: CASSSGQLNQPQHF
CDR3nt: TGTGCCAGCAGCTCCGGACAGCTCAATCAGCCCCAGCATTTT
abundance: -
v_gene: TRBV7-9
d_gene: -
j_gene: TRBJ1-5

CDR3aa: CASSVHSYNEQFF
CDR3nt: TGTGCCAGCAGTGTCCACTCCTACAATGAGCAGTTCTTC
abundance: -
v_gene: TRBV6-4
d_gene: -
j_gene: TRBJ2-1

CDR3aa: CASGLITDSRNYGYTF
CDR3nt: TGTGCTAGTGGTTTGATAACGGACAGTCGAAACTATGGCTACACCTTC
abundance: -
v_gene: TRBV12-5
d_gene: -
j_gene: TRBJ1-2

CDR3aa: CASSLGQPNQPQHF
CDR3nt: TGTGCCAGCAGCCTGGGACAGCCTAATCAGCCCCAGCATTTT
abundance: -
v_gene: TRBV28
d_gene: TRBD1
j_gene: TRBJ1-5

CDR3aa: CASSLRENTEAFF
CDR3nt: TGTGCCAGCAGTTTAAGGGAAAACACTGAAGCTTTCTTT
abundance: -
v_gene: TRBV27
d_gene: -
j_gene: TRBJ1-1

CDR3aa: CASSQDLPLAKNIQYF
CDR3nt: TGTGCCAGCAGCCAAGATTTACCCCTAGCCAAAAACATTCAGTACTTC
abundance: -
v_gene: TRBV14
d_gene: -
j_gene: TRBJ2-4

CDR3aa: CASRRDRGPYEQYF
CDR3nt: TGTGCCAGCCGCCGGGACAGGGGTCCCTACGAGCAGTACTTC
abundance: -
v_gene: TRBV28
d_gene: TRBD1
j_gene: TRBJ2-7

CDR3aa: CASRLPEGNEQYF
CDR3nt: TGTGCCAGCAGGCTTCCGGAGGGCAACGAGCAGTACTTC
abundance: once
v_gene: TRBV28
d_gene: -
j_gene: TRBJ2-7

CDR3aa: CASSLSFGSNTGELFF
CDR3nt: TGTGCCAGCAGCTTATCTTTTGGCTCAAACACCGGGGAGCTGTTTTTT
abundance: -
v_gene: TRBV7-3
d_gene: -
j_gene: TRBJ2-2

CDR3aa: CASSTLAGITYEQYF
CDR3nt: TGTGCCAGTAGTACACTAGCGGGAATCACCTACGAGCAGTACTTC
abundance: -
v_gene: TRBV19
d_gene: TRBD2
j_gene: TRBJ2-7

CDR3aa: CASSHGAGLQYNEQFF
CDR3nt: TGTGCCAGTAGTCACGGGGCGGGACTACAATACAATGAGCAGTTCTTC
abundance: -
v_gene: TRBV19
d_gene: TRBD2
j_gene: TRBJ2-1

CDR3aa: CASSPPGGFYGYTF
CDR3nt: TGTGCCAGCAGCCCCCCTGGTGGGTTCTATGGCTACACCTTC
abundance: -
v_gene: TRBV11-3
d_gene: -
j_gene: TRBJ1-2

CDR3aa: CASLPDTGYTEAFF
CDR3nt: TGTGCCAGCCTCCCTGATACAGGCTACACTGAAGCTTTCTTT
abundance: -
v_gene: TRBV2
d_gene: -
j_gene: TRBJ1-1

CDR3aa: CASRNPAGETQYF
CDR3nt: TGCGCCAGCAGGAATCCCGCCGGGGAGACCCAGTACTTC
abundance: -
v_gene: TRBV5-1
d_gene: -
j_gene: TRBJ2-5

CDR3aa: CAWSVIGGHSYF
CDR3nt: TGTGCCTGGAGTGTAATAGGAGGACACTCGTACTTC
abundance: -
v_gene: TRBV30
d_gene: -
j_gene: TRBJ2-7

CDR3aa: CASSKGQGNQPQHF
CDR3nt: TGTGCCAGCAGCAAGGGACAGGGGAATCAGCCCCAGCATTTT
abundance: -
v_gene: TRBV5-8
d_gene: TRBD1
j_gene: TRBJ1-5

CDR3aa: CASSEDGSNQPQHF
CDR3nt: TGCGCCAGCAGCGAGGACGGAAGCAATCAGCCCCAGCATTTT
abundance: -
v_gene: TRBV5-1
d_gene: -
j_gene: TRBJ1-5

CDR3aa: CASSPNRQGTDTQYF
CDR3nt: TGTGCCAGCTCACCGAATCGACAGGGCACAGATACGCAGTATTTT
abundance: -
v_gene: TRBV18
d_gene: -
j_gene: TRBJ2-3

CDR3aa: CASSTGTSGSINEQYF
CDR3nt: TGTGCCAGCAGCACGGGGACTAGCGGGAGTATAAACGAGCAGTACTTC
abundance: -
v_gene: TRBV11-3
d_gene: TRBD2
j_gene: TRBJ2-7

CDR3aa: CASSRDRVLGGYTF
CDR3nt: TGCGCCAGCAGCCGGGACAGGGTCTTGGGTGGCTACACCTTC
abundance: once
v_gene: TRBV4-1
d_gene: TRBD1
j_gene: TRBJ1-2

CDR3aa: CASSYSGRGTYGYTF
CDR3nt: TGTGCCAGCAGTTACTCGGGCAGGGGGACCTATGGCTACACCTTC
abundance: -
v_gene: TRBV6-5
d_gene: TRBD1
j_gene: TRBJ1-2